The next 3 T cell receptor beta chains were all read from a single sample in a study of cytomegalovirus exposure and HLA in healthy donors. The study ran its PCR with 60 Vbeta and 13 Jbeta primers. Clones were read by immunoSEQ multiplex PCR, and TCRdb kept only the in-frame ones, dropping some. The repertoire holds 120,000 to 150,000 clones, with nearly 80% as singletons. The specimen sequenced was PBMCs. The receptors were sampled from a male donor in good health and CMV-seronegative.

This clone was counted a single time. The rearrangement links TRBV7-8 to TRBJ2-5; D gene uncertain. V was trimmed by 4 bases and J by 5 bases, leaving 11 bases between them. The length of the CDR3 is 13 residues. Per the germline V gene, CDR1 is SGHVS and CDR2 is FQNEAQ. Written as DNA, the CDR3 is TGTGCCAGCAGCTCCGTAGTCGTGGAGACCCAGTACTTC. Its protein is CASSSVVVETQYF.

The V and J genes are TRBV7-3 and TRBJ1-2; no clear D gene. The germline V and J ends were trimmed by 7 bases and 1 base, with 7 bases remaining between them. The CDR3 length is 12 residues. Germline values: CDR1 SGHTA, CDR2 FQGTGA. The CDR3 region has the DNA TGTGCCAGCAATCCAGATAACTATGGCTACACCTTC. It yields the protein CASNPDNYGYTF.

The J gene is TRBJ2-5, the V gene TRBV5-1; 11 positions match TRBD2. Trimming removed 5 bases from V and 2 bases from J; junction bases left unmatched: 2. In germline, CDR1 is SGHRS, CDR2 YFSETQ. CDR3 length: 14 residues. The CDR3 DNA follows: TGCGCCAGCAGTTCTAGCGGGGGGCAAGAGACCCAGTACTTC. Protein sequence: CASSSSGGQETQYF.